These T cell receptor beta chains were read from a single sample in a study of cytomegalovirus exposure and HLA in healthy donors. The assay was immunoSEQ multiplex PCR, and TCRdb's table has in-frame clones only and misses some. The sample comprises 100,000 to 150,000 clones, less than 80% of which are singletons, and 4.2% rests with the top ten. The sample taken for sequencing was PBMCs. The receptors come from a man in his forties or fifties in good health and CMV-seropositive. Both conserved end residues are part of each CDR3. The order of the fields is clone size, D gene, V gene, J gene, CDR3 DNA, CDR3 protein. A D gene is named only where the DNA matches it firmly. Size tells how often a clone was seen (once, few, many) or the class of an expanded clone, and some rows leave it out.

>few|NA|TRBV7-9|TRBJ2-1
TGTGCCAGCAGCTTAGAGGCTTCGGGGAACAATGAGCAGTTCTTC
CASSLEASGNNEQFF
>NA|TRBD2|TRBV4-2|TRBJ2-7
TGTGCCAGCAGCCAAGCTCAAATAGCGGGAGTCACCGACGAGCAGTACTTC
CASSQAQIAGVTDEQYF
>NA|TRBD1|TRBV7-3|TRBJ1-1
TGTGCCAGCAGCTTACAGGGGGTGAACACTGAAGCTTTCTTT
CASSLQGVNTEAFF
>NA|NA|TRBV7-7|TRBJ1-3
TGTGCCAGCAGCCCCGACAGTTCTGGAAACACCATATATTTT
CASSPDSSGNTIYF
>few|TRBD2|TRBV5-6|TRBJ2-7
TGTGCCAGCAGCTTGGTCCAGGGAGGGTACGAGCAGTACTTC
CASSLVQGGYEQYF
>NA|NA|TRBV19|TRBJ2-3
TGTGCCAGTAGTACCCAAGCAGGAGGGTCAGATACGCAGTATTTT
CASSTQAGGSDTQYF
>NA|TRBD1|TRBV5-6|TRBJ1-2
TGTGCCAGCAGCCTGGACAGGGTATATGGCTACACCTTC
CASSLDRVYGYTF
>NA|TRBD1|TRBV5-1|TRBJ2-5
TGCGCCAGCAGCTTGGGCGTAGGGACAGGGGAGACCCAGTACTTC
CASSLGVGTGETQYF
>NA|NA|TRBV19|TRBJ1-2
TGTGCCAGTAGTATAGCGGGGGGGCCTGGCTACACCTTC
CASSIAGGPGYTF
>NA|TRBD2|TRBV29-1|TRBJ2-3
TGCAGCGTAGTCCTAGCGGGAGGGCTCGATACGCAGTATTTT
CSVVLAGGLDTQYF
>NA|TRBD2|TRBV5-6|TRBJ2-2
TGTGCCAGCACCCCGGGACTAGAATCCGGGGAGCTGTTTTTT
CASTPGLESGELFF
>NA|NA|TRBV12-5|TRBJ2-1
TGTGCTAGTGGTCCTTTCGACAATGAGCAGTTCTTC
CASGPFDNEQFF
>NA|NA|TRBV5-4|TRBJ1-2
TGTGCCAGCGGGGGGGTGAACTATGGCTACACCTTC
CASGGVNYGYTF
>NA|TRBD1|TRBV28|TRBJ1-2
TGTGCCAGCAGTGGCAGGACAGGGGATGATGCCGGGAGGGGCTACACCTTC
CASSGRTGDDAGRGYTF
>NA|TRBD2|TRBV2|TRBJ2-1
TGTGCCAGCAGTGACCCCGCCAGCGGGAGGGAACATGAGCAGTTCTTC
CASSDPASGREHEQFF
>NA|NA|TRBV6-5|TRBJ1-1
TGTGCCAGCAGTTACTCGGGGGGACCCAGGAACACTGAAGCTTTCTTT
CASSYSGGPRNTEAFF
>few|NA|TRBV5-4|TRBJ2-5
TGTGCCAGCAGCGCCAAGAGCGGTGAGACCCAGTACTTC
CASSAKSGETQYF
>NA|TRBD1|TRBV5-8|TRBJ1-2
TGTGCCAGCAGCTTGGGGGACAGGCCCCACTATGGCTACACCTTC
CASSLGDRPHYGYTF
>NA|TRBD1|TRBV4-1|TRBJ1-4
TGCGCCAGCAGCCAGGACAGGGGTCTTAATGAAAAACTGTTTTTT
CASSQDRGLNEKLFF
>NA|TRBD1|TRBV18|TRBJ2-7
TGTGCCAGCTCTCGAGGACAGGCCTACGAGCAGTACTTC
CASSRGQAYEQYF
>NA|TRBD1|TRBV5-1|TRBJ2-5
TGCGCCAGCAGCTTGGGGGGACAGGGGATCCTAGAGACCCAGTACTTC
CASSLGGQGILETQYF
>once|TRBD2|TRBV9|TRBJ2-7
TGTGCCAGCAGCGTAGCTAGCGGGTTGACCTACGAGCAGTACTTC
CASSVASGLTYEQYF